This T cell receptor (beta chain) was found in a study of molecular identifiers for immune sequencing clone quantification. Study-wide findings and caveats: Clones above 20 RNA copies held over 97% of effector molecules, under 1% in naive cells.

Bulk TCR library preparation followed previously described methods with listed TCR primers. TCRdb used MiXCR to reprocess the PCR reads, holding one entry per CDR3 protein. The table lists 8,800 or so distinct CDR3 sequences, approximately 19% of them singletons, with approximately 1.4% in the top ten. This CDR3 has 15 residues. Looked up from germline, CDR1 is KGHDR and CDR2 is SFDVKD. V lost 4 bases and J 2 bases, leaving 12 bases between the germline ends. Ten or more counts support this clonotype. Antigen: not known. The sequence came from a human donor in good health. Some libraries in this study had Jurkat cell RNA spiked in. The material sequenced was naive CD8+ T cells from blood, with Jurkat cell RNA spiked in. Indicated subset: FACS-sorted CD8+CD4-CCR7+CD45RA+ naive T cells. V usage is TRBV24-1 and J usage is TRBJ2-3, with a possible D match to TRBD1 (6 bases). CDR3 in amino acids: CATSESTGFTDTQYF. Here the CDR3 DNA reads TGTGCCACCAGTGAATCGACAGGATTCACAGATACGCAGTATTTT.